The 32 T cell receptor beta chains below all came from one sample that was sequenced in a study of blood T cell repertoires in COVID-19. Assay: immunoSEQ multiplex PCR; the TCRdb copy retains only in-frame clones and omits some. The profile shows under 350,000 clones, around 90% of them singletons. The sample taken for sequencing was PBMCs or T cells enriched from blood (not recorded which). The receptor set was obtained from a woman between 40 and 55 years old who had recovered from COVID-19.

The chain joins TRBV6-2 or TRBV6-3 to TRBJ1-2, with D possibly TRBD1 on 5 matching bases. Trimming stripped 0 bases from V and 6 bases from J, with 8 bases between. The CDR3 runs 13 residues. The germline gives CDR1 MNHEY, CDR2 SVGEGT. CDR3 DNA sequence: TGTGCCAGCAGTTACTCGCGGGGCCATGGCTACACCTTC. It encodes CASSYSRGHGYTF.

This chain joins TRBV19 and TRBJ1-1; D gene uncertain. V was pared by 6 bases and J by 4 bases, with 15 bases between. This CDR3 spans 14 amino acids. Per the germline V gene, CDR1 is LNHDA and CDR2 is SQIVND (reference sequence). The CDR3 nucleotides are TGTGCCAGTAGGAAGACTGGGTCGGGCACTGAAGCTTTCTTT. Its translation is CASRKTGSGTEAFF.

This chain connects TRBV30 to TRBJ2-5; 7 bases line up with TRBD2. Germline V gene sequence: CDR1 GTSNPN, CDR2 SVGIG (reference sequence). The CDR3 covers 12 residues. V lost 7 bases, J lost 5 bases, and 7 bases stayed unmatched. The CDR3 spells CALGGSGETQYF. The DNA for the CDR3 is TGTGCCTTGGGCGGGAGCGGGGAGACCCAGTACTTC.

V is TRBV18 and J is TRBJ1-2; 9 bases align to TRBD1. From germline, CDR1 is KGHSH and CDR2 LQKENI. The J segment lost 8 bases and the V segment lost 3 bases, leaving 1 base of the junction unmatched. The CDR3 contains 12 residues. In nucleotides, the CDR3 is TGTGCCAGCTCACCTACAGGGGGCGGCTACACCTTC. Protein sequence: CASSPTGGGYTF.

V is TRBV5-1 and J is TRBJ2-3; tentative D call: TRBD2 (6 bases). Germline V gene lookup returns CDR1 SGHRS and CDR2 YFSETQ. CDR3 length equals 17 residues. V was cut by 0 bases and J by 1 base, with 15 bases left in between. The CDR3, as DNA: TGCGCCAGCAGCTTGGGGCGCGGGGTCCATCGCACAGATACGCAGTATTTT. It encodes CASSLGRGVHRTDTQYF.

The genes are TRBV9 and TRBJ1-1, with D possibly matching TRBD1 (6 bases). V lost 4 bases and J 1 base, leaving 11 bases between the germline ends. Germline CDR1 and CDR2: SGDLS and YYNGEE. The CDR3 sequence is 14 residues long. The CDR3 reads CASSTGTPNTEAFF. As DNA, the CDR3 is TGTGCCAGCAGCACAGGGACACCGAACACTGAAGCTTTCTTT.

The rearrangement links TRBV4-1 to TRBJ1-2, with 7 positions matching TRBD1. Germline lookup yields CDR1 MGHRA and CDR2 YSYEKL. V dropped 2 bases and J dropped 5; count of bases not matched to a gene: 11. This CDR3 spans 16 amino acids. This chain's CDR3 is CASSQPRTGGRYGYTF. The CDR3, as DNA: TGCGCCAGCAGCCAACCCAGGACAGGAGGTCGGTATGGCTACACCTTC.

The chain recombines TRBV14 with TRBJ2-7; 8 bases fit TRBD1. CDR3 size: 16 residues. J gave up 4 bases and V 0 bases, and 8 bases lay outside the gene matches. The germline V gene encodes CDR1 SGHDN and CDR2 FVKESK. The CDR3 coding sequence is TGTGCCAGCAGCCAAGAAGTCATGAGGACAGGGTACGAGCAGTACTTC. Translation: CASSQEVMRTGYEQYF.

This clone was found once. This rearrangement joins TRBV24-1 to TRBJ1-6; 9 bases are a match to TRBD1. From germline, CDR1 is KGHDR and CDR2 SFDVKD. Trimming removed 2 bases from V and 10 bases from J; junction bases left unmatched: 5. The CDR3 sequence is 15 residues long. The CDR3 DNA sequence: TGTGCCACCAGTGATTGGGGACAGGGTAGGTCACCCCTCCACTTT. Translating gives CATSDWGQGRSPLHF.

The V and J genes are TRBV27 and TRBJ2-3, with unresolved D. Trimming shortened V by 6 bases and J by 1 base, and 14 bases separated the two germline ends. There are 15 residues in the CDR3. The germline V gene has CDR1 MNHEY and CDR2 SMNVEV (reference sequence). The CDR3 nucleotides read TGTGCCAGCAGATCCCAGATCCCCGGCACAGATACGCAGTATTTT. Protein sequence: CASRSQIPGTDTQYF.

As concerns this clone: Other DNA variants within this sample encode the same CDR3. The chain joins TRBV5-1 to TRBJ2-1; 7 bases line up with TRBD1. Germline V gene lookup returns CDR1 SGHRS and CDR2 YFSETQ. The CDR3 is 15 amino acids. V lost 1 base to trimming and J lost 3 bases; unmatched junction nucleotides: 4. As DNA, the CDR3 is TGCGCCAGCAGCTTGTTGGCAGGGGGCTACAATGAGCAGTTCTTC. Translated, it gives CASSLLAGGYNEQFF. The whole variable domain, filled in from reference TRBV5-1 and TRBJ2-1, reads KAGVTQTPRYLIKTRGQQVTLSCSPISGHRSVSWYQQTPGQGLQFLFEYFSETQRNKGNFPGRFSGRQFSNSRSEMNVSTLELGDSALYLCASSLLAGGYNEQFFGPGTRLTVL.

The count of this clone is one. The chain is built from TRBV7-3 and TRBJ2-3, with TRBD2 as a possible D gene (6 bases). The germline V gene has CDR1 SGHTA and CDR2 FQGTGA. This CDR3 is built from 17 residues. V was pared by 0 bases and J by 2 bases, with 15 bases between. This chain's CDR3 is CASSLTFGGDLTDTQYF. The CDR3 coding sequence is TGTGCCAGCAGCTTAACGTTCGGCGGGGATCTCACAGATACGCAGTATTTT.

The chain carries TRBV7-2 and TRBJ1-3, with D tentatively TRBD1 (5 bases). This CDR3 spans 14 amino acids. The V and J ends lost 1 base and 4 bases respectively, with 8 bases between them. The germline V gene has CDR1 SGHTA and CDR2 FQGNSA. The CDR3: CASSLERTGNTIYF. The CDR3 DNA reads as TGTGCCAGCAGCTTAGAGAGGACAGGAAACACCATATATTTT. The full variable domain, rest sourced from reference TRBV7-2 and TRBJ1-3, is GAGVSQSPSNKVTEKGKDVELRCDPISGHTALYWYRQSLGQGLEFLIYFQGNSAPDKSGLPSDRFSAERTGGSVSTLTIQRTQQEDSAVYLCASSLERTGNTIYFGEGSWLTVV.

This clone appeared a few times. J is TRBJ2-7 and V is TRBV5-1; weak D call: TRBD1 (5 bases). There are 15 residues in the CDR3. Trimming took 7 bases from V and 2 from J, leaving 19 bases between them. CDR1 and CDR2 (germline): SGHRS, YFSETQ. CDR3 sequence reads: CASHNPPGSPYEQYF. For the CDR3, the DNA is TGCGCCAGCCACAATCCCCCAGGGTCCCCCTACGAGCAGTACTTC.

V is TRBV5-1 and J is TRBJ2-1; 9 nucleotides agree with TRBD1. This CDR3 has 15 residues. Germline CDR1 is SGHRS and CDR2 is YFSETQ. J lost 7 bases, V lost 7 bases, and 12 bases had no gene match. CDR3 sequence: CASRTGQGMRNEQFF. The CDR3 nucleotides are TGCGCCAGCCGGACAGGACAGGGGATGAGGAATGAGCAGTTCTTC.

The CDR3 is CASSESRVLSYEQYF. The CDR3 nucleotides are TGTGCCAGCAGTGAGTCCAGGGTTTTATCCTACGAGCAGTACTTC. This rearrangement joins TRBV2 to TRBJ2-7, with D possibly matching TRBD1 (5 bases). Germline-derived CDR1 and CDR2 are SNHLY and FYNNEI. CDR3 length equals 15 residues. Trimming removed 3 bases at V and 1 base at J, with 13 bases between.

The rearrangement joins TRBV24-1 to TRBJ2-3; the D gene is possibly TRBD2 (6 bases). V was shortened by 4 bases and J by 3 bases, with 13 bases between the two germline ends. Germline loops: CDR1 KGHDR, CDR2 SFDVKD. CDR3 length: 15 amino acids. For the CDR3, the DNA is TGTGCCACCAGTGACTTTAGTGGAGGGACAGATACGCAGTATTTT. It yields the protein CATSDFSGGTDTQYF.

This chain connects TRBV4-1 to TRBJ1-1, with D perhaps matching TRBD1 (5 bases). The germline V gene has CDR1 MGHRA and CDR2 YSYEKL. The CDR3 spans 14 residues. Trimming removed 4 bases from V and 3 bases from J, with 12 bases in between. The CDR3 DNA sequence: TGCGCCAGCAGCCCTGCTTGGGGGGACACTGAAGCTTTCTTT. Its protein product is CASSPAWGDTEAFF.

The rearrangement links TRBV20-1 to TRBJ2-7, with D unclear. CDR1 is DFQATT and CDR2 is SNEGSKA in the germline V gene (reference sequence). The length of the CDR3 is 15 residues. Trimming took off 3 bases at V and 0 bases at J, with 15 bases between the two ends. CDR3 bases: TGCAGTGCTAGTGTCTCCGGGTTGGGCTCCTACGAGCAGTACTTC. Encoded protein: CSASVSGLGSYEQYF.

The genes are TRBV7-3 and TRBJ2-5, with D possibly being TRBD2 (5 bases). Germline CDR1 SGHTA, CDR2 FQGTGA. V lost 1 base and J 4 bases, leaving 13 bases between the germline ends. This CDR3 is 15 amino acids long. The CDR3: CASSLIPTRVETQYF. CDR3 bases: TGTGCCAGCAGCTTAATCCCTACTAGAGTAGAGACCCAGTACTTC.

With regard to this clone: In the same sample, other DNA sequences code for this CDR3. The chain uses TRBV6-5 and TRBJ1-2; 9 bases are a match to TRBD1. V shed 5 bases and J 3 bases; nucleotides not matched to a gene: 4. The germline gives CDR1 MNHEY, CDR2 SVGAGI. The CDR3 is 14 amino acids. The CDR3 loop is CASSPRDRDYGYTF. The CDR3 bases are TGTGCCAGCAGTCCCAGGGACAGGGACTATGGCTACACCTTC.

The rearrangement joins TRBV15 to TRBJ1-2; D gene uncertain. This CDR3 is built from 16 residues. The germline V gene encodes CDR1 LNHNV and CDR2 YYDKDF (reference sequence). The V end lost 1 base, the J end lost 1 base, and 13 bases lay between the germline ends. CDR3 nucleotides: TGTGCCACCAGCAGAGGAGACGACGGGGTTAACTATGGCTACACCTTC. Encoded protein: CATSRGDDGVNYGYTF.

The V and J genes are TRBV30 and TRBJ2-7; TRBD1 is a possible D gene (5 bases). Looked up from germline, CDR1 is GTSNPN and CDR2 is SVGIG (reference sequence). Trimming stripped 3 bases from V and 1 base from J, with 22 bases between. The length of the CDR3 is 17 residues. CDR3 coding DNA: TGTGCCTGGAGGAACAGGCGTCTTAAGACCTATTCCTACGAGCAGTACTTC. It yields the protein CAWRNRRLKTYSYEQYF.

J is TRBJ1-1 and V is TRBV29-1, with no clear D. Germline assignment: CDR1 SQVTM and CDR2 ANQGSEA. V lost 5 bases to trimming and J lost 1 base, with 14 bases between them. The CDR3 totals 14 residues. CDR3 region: CSVRLAGKNTEAFF. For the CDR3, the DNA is TGCAGCGTTAGGTTGGCAGGAAAGAACACTGAAGCTTTCTTT.

The CDR3 bases are TGTGCCAGCAGCGAAAAACAGGGTTTAAGGCGCAAGTTCTTC. This translates into CASSEKQGLRRKFF. The chain joins TRBV3-1 (or the pseudogene TRBV3-2) to TRBJ2-1; maybe TRBD1 (6 bases). The CDR3 sequence is 14 residues long. Trimming shortened V by 5 bases and J by 14 bases, and 22 bases separated the two germline ends. Germline CDR1 LGHDT, CDR2 YNNKEL (reference sequence).

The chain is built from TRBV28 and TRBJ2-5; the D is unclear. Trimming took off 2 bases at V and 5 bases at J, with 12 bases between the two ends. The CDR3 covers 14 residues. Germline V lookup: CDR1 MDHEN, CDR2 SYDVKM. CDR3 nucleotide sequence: TGTGCCAGCAGTTTAGGCACCAGTGCTGAGACCCAGTACTTC. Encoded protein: CASSLGTSAETQYF.

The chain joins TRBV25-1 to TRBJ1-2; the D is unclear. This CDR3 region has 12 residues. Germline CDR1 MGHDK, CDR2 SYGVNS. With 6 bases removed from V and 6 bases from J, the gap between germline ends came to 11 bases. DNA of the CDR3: TGTGCCAGCAGCCTGGGAGGCCATGGCTACACCTTC. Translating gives CASSLGGHGYTF.

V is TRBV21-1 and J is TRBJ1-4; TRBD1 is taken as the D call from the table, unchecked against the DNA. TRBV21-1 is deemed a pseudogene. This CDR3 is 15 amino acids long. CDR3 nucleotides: TGTGCCGGGTATAGAAGGGGACAGGGTAATGAAAAACTGTTTTTT. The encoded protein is CAGYRRGQGNEKLFF.

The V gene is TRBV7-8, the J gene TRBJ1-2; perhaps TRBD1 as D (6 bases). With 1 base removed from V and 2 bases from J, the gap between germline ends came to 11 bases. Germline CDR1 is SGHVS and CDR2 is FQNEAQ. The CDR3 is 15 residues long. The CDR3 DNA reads TGTGCCAGCAGCTTAGATCGGGGGGCGAACTATGGCTACACCTTC. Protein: CASSLDRGANYGYTF.

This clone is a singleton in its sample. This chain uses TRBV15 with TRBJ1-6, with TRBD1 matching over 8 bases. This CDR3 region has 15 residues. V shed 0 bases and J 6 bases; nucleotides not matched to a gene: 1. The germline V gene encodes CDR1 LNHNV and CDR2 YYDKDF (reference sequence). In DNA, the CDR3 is TGTGCCACCAGCAGAGACCAGGGGGCTAATTCACCCCTCCACTTT. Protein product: CATSRDQGANSPLHF. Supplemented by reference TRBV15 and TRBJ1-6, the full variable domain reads DAMVIQNPRYQVTQFGKPVTLSCSQTLNHNVMYWYQQKSSQAPKLLFHYYDKDFNNEADTPDNFQSRRPNTSFCFLDIRSPGLGDTAMYLCATSRDQGANSPLHFGNGTRLTVT.

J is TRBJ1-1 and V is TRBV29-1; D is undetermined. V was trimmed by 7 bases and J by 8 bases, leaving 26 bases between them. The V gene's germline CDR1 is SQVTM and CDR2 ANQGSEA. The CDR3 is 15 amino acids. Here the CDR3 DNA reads TGCAGCGCCGACGGGAGGGCCCTAGCCACTGGAGAAGCTTTCTTT. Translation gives CSADGRALATGEAFF.

CDR3 region: CASSVRSGGSTDTQYF. The CDR3, as DNA: TGTGCCAGCAGCGTTCGGAGCGGGGGGTCCACAGATACGCAGTATTTT. The chain employs TRBV9 and TRBJ2-3, with 9 bases identical to TRBD2. J lost 2 bases, V lost 2 bases, and 6 bases had no gene match. Per germline, CDR1 SGDLS and CDR2 YYNGEE. The length of the CDR3 is 16 residues.